The clone carrying this T cell receptor (beta chain) was detected only a few times. The method was immunoSEQ multiplex PCR; TCRdb's version includes in-frame clones alone and lacks a portion of them. This sample carries fewer than 40,000 clones, more than 70% of them seen once, and the ten largest clones take roughly an eighth. The data stem from a study of sequential checkpoint blockade in melanoma. Study-level information: Randomization was 1:1 between first-line nivolumab→ipilimumab and ipilimumab→nivolumab. Both treatment sequences were followed by maintenance nivolumab.

As to treatment: randomized to nivolumab then ipilimumab (arm A) or the reverse (arm B). DNA-damaging chemotherapy had not been given to any patient beforehand. Live CD3+CD8+ CD19− CD56− cells were sorted from PBMCs. The V gene lost 8 bases and the J gene lost 0 bases, with 13 bases spanning the gap. The CDR3 is 15 amino acids. CDR1 is LGHNA and CDR2 is YNFKEQ in the germline V gene. V usage is TRBV4-2 and J usage is TRBJ2-2; D unresolved. The receptor's source is a human donor with melanoma. The sample here was CD8+ T cells sorted from blood (inferred from file names), taken from a patient given nivolumab and ipilimumab in sequence. The CDR3 region is CASLPELSNTGELFF. The DNA of the CDR3 is TGTGCCAGCCTCCCGGAGTTATCGAACACCGGGGAGCTGTTTTTT.